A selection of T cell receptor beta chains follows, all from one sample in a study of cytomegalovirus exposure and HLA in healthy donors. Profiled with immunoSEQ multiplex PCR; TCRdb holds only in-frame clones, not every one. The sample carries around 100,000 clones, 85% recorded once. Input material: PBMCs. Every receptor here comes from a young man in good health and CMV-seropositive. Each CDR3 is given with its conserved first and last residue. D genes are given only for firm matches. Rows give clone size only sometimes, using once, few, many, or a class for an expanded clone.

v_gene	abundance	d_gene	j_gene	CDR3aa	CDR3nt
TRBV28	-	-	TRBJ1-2	CASSAQGGLGYTF	TGTGCCAGCAGTGCCCAGGGAGGCTTGGGCTACACCTTC
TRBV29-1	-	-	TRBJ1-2	CSVSLRERNYGYTF	TGCAGCGTTTCCTTGAGGGAAAGAAACTATGGCTACACCTTC
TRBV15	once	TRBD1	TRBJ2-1	CATSRDEDRTKFF	TGTGCCACCAGCAGAGATGAGGACAGGACCAAGTTCTTC
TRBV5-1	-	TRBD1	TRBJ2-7	CASSKTGAEQYF	TGCGCCAGCAGCAAGACAGGGGCCGAGCAGTACTTC
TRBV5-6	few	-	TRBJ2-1	CASSLVSGSSYNEQFF	TGTGCCAGCAGCTTGGTTAGCGGATCCTCCTACAATGAGCAGTTCTTC
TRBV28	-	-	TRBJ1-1	CASSFDRREAFF	TGTGCCAGCAGTTTTGACAGGCGTGAAGCTTTCTTT
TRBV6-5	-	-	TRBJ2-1	CASRREPANNEQFF	TGTGCCAGCAGAAGGGAGCCCGCAAACAATGAGCAGTTCTTC
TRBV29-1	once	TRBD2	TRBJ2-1	CSIKAGVANEQFF	TGCAGTATAAAAGCGGGAGTGGCAAATGAGCAGTTCTTC
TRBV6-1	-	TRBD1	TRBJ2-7	CASSAGTASSYEQYF	TGTGCCAGCAGTGCCGGGACAGCGAGCTCCTACGAGCAGTACTTC
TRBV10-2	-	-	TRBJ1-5	CATLDSLSNQPQHF	TGCGCCACTTTGGACAGTTTGAGCAATCAGCCCCAGCATTTT
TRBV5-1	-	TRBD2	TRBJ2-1	CASRSGTSDLYEQFF	TGCGCCAGCAGGTCCGGGACTAGCGATCTCTATGAGCAGTTCTTC
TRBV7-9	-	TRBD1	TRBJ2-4	CASSLAGQGAKNIQYF	TGTGCCAGCAGCTTGGCGGGACAGGGGGCGAAAAACATTCAGTACTTC
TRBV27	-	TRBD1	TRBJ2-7	CASGLGQGSWEQYF	TGTGCCAGCGGGCTGGGACAGGGGTCGTGGGAGCAGTACTTC
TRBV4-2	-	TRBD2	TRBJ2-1	CASSQEGLADSGEQFF	TGTGCCAGCAGCCAAGAGGGACTAGCGGACTCGGGAGAGCAGTTCTTC